This TCR beta chain was identified during a study of radiation and T cells in renal cell carcinoma. Looking at the study overall: Nephrectomy followed 15 Gy stereotactic body radiation by 4 weeks.

Of note for this clone: The antigen is unknown.

The CDR3 length is 16 residues. CDR1 and CDR2 (germline): MDHEN, SYDVKM. Trimming at V came to 6 bases and at J to 4 bases, leaving 9 bases not matched to a gene. Assay used: immunoSEQ multiplex PCR; TCRdb lists only in-frame clones, some missing. The table records about 130,000 clones, roughly 80% of them present only once. Time point defined: baseline pretreatment blood. This sample's treatment: 15 Gy SBRT to primary tumor, nephrectomy 4 weeks later. The patient's renal cell carcinoma had clear cell pathology. Study-wide findings and caveats: Pretreatment tumor biopsies were lacking, so baseline clonotypes are unknown. Top tumor clonotypes rose in blood 2 weeks post-radiation, then contracted.

The J gene is TRBJ2-2, the V gene TRBV28; 9 bases fit TRBD1. This receptor was taken from a woman aged 60 to 75 with renal cell carcinoma. The sequencing here drew on blood, taken from a patient whose treatment included radiotherapy and nephrectomy. The CDR3 nucleotides are TGTGCCAGCAGCGAAAGGGGGACAGGGTCCACCGGGGAGCTGTTTTTT. Translated, it gives CASSERGTGSTGELFF. Full variable domain (rest looked up from reference TRBV28 and TRBJ2-2): DVKVTQSSRYLVKRTGEKVFLECVQDMDHENMFWYRQDPGLGLRLIYFSYDVKMKEKGDIPEGYSVSREKKERFSLILESASTNQTSMYLCASSERGTGSTGELFFGEGSRLTVL.